One sample yielded the 20 T cell receptor beta chains listed below, sequenced in a study of T cells in Graves' hyperthyroidism and ophthalmopathy (dated by TCRdb to about 2019). Library preparation was by multiplex PCR. Sequencing instrument: Illumina HiSeq 2000. TCR beta CDR3 regions were amplified from RNA transcripts. The first round of RT-PCR for the TCR CDR3 was performed with the HTBI primer set and the Qiagen OneStep RT-PCR kit. The public reads were quality trimmed at Q25 with fastp and then assembled into clones with MiXCR by TCRdb, keeping productive beta chains. Each record represents a unique CDR3 protein, reported with the most common genes and DNA among its rows. The sample has fewer than 450,000 distinct CDR3 sequences on record, 15% to 20% of them singletons. The ten largest clones represent 34% of the sample. Specimen: blood. Every receptor here comes from a woman in her 30s with Graves' hyperthyroidism that later progressed to Graves' ophthalmopathy.

This clonotype appeared a few times. The gene calls are TRBV4-1 and TRBJ1-3; TRBD1 might be the D (5 bases). Trimming took off 1 base at V and 0 bases at J, with 7 bases between the two ends. There are 15 residues in the CDR3. Germline V gives CDR1 MGHRA, CDR2 YSYEKL. CDR3 sequence reads: CASSQVGTSGNTIYF. CDR3 nucleotide sequence: TGCGCCAGCAGCCAAGTGGGGACCTCTGGAAACACCATATATTTT.

In its sample, this clonotype was seen a few times. A clone one base away is much larger, so this may be a read error. This chain joins TRBV11-1 and TRBJ2-1; D is uncertain. Germline lookup yields CDR1 SGHAT and CDR2 FQDESV (reference sequence). V was pared by 0 bases and J by 7 bases, with 7 bases between. This CDR3 is 13 amino acids long. Here the CDR3 DNA reads TGTGCCAGCAGCTTAGCAAGAGTGAATGAGCAGTTCTTC. It is translated as CASSLARVNEQFF.

There are many counts of this clonotype. The genes are TRBV30 and TRBJ1-1; no firm D call. Trimming shortened V by 5 bases and J by 1 base, and 11 bases separated the two germline ends. The germline V gene encodes CDR1 GTSNPN and CDR2 SVGIG (reference sequence). The CDR3 is 13 residues long. CDR3 residues: CAWGSQKNTEAFF. CDR3 nucleotide sequence: TGTGCCTGGGGGAGCCAAAAGAACACTGAAGCTTTCTTT.

This clonotype has ten or more counts. The gene calls are TRBV2 and TRBJ2-7; TRBD2 is a possible D gene (6 bases). V lost 8 bases, J lost 4 bases, and 15 bases lay in between. The CDR3 sequence is 13 residues long. Germline CDR1 and CDR2: SNHLY and FYNNEI. The chain's CDR3 is CASGDLQDYEQYF. For the CDR3, the DNA is TGTGCCAGCGGGGACTTACAGGATTACGAGCAGTACTTC.

This clonotype was observed at least ten times. The rearrangement links TRBV4-1 to TRBJ2-3; 8 bases fit TRBD2. V gave up 4 bases and J gave up 2 bases; unmatched junction bases: 5. From germline, CDR1 is MGHRA and CDR2 YSYEKL. The CDR3 sequence is 15 residues long. The CDR3 nucleotides are TGCGCCAGCAGCCTACTAGCGGACGTCACAGATACGCAGTATTTT. Residues: CASSLLADVTDTQYF.

This clonotype was detected only a few times. This sequence joins TRBV13 and TRBJ2-1, with D possibly TRBD1 on 6 matching bases. Trimming left V 5 bases short and J 0 bases short, with 14 bases between. The CDR3 sequence is 16 residues long. Per germline, CDR1 PRHDT and CDR2 FYEKMQ (reference sequence). In DNA, the CDR3 is TGTGCCAGCAGCCGCACCACAGGGAACTCCTACAATGAGCAGTTCTTC. The encoded protein is CASSRTTGNSYNEQFF.

This clonotype was observed at least ten times. The V gene is TRBV20-1, the J gene TRBJ1-6, with D possibly TRBD1 on 5 matching bases. The CDR3 loop spans 16 amino acids. The germline V gene encodes CDR1 DFQATT and CDR2 SNEGSKA (reference sequence). Trimming cost V 6 bases and J 8 bases, with 23 bases left between them. CDR3 sequence (DNA): TGCAGTGCCAACGCTCGGGGGATACCTATGGATTCACCCCTCCACTTT. Translating it yields CSANARGIPMDSPLHF.

The V gene is TRBV27, the J gene TRBJ2-1; D remains unclear. CDR3 length equals 14 residues. The V and J ends lost 2 bases and 5 bases respectively, with 10 bases between them. Germline-derived CDR1 and CDR2 are MNHEY and SMNVEV (reference sequence). CDR3 loop: CASSLIGADNEQFF. CDR3 bases: TGTGCCAGCAGTTTAATAGGTGCGGACAATGAGCAGTTCTTC.

This clonotype has ten or more counts. The V and J genes are TRBV20-1 and TRBJ2-3, with 7 bases fitting TRBD2. V was clipped by 4 bases and J by 0 bases; unmatched bases: 13. Looked up from germline, CDR1 is DFQATT and CDR2 is SNEGSKA (reference sequence). The CDR3 loop spans 17 amino acids. In nucleotides, the CDR3 is TGCAGTGCTATTGGACTAGACTTACTCCCTAGCACAGATACGCAGTATTTT. Translating gives CSAIGLDLLPSTDTQYF.

This clonotype was recorded many times. This chain uses TRBV2 with TRBJ1-4; unclear D gene. The germline CDR1 and CDR2 sequences are SNHLY and FYNNEI. The CDR3 has 17 residues. Trimming removed 8 bases at V and 5 bases at J, with 24 bases between. The CDR3 DNA reads as TGTGCCAGCTTGAAGGAGACACACCAGGTGGACAATGAAAAACTGTTTTTT. Amino acids: CASLKETHQVDNEKLFF. The whole variable domain, remainder taken from reference TRBV2 and TRBJ1-4, is EPEVTQTPSHQVTQMGQEVILRCVPISNHLYFYWYRQILGQKVEFLVSFYNNEISEKSEIFDDQFSVERPDGSNFTLKIRSTKLEDSAMYFCASLKETHQVDNEKLFFGSGTQLSVL.

This clonotype was counted a few times. The chain combines TRBV4-1 with TRBJ2-7; possibly TRBD1 for D (6 bases). CDR1 and CDR2 (germline): MGHRA, YSYEKL. V shed 0 bases and J shed 5 bases, with 14 bases lying between them. The CDR3 is 15 amino acids. CDR3 sequence (DNA): TGCGCCAGCAGCCAAGATCCAGGGGTGAGAAACGAGCAGTACTTC. It specifies CASSQDPGVRNEQYF.

This clonotype was found many times. The chain couples TRBV28 to TRBJ2-7; 8 nucleotides align to TRBD1. V was clipped by 3 bases and J by 1 base; unmatched bases: 14. The CDR3 runs to 18 residues. Germline V gene lookup returns CDR1 MDHEN and CDR2 SYDVKM. The CDR3 sequence is CASSFPPLGQGVSYEQYF. CDR3 bases: TGTGCCAGCAGTTTTCCCCCCCTCGGACAGGGCGTATCCTACGAGCAGTACTTC.

This clonotype has at least ten counts. The chain uses TRBV27 and TRBJ2-1, with 8 bases fitting TRBD2. The CDR3 runs to 15 residues. The J segment lost 7 bases and the V segment lost 2 bases, leaving 7 bases of the junction unmatched. Looked up from germline, CDR1 is MNHEY and CDR2 is SMNVEV (reference sequence). CDR3 nucleotide sequence: TGTGCCAGCAGTTTAAGCGGGGGTGATTATAATGAGCAGTTCTTC. Translating gives CASSLSGGDYNEQFF.

Ten or more counts support this clonotype. The chain carries TRBV27 and TRBJ2-5, with TRBD2 matching 11 bases. Losses at the gene ends were 4 bases for V and 5 bases for J; bases not matched to a gene: 18. This CDR3 spans 19 amino acids. Germline loops: CDR1 MNHEY, CDR2 SMNVEV (reference sequence). The CDR3 coding sequence is TGTGCCAGCAGTTCCATCGTACCCGTAGCGGGGGGGCCTTGGGAGACCCAGTACTTC. Encoded protein: CASSSIVPVAGGPWETQYF.

This clonotype was observed at least ten times. The genes are TRBV20-1 and TRBJ2-1; TRBD1 agrees at 7 bases. Germline V gene data show CDR1 as DFQATT and CDR2 as SNEGSKA (reference sequence). V trimming: 3 bases; J trimming: 8 bases; junction bases outside the gene matches: 10. This CDR3 contains 14 residues. As DNA, the CDR3 is TGCAGTGCTAGCCGGCAGGGGGTCGGCGATGAGCAGTTCTTC. Its protein product is CSASRQGVGDEQFF.

This clonotype was recorded at least ten times. The V call is TRBV6-5, the J call TRBJ2-1; 9 bases match TRBD1. This CDR3 has 13 amino acids. V shed 5 bases and J 6 bases; nucleotides not matched to a gene: 2. Germline assignment: CDR1 MNHEY and CDR2 SVGAGI. The CDR3 region is CASSKTGGNEQFF. Written as DNA, the CDR3 is TGTGCCAGCAGTAAGACAGGGGGCAATGAGCAGTTCTTC.

In its sample, this clonotype was seen many times. The V gene is TRBV6-1, the J gene TRBJ2-7; 9 nucleotides align to TRBD1. This CDR3 is built from 15 residues. The ends lost 2 bases at V and 6 bases at J; junction bases unmatched: 8. CDR1 is MNHNS and CDR2 is SASEGT in the germline V gene. The CDR3: CASSERTPTGGEQYF. The CDR3 DNA reads TGTGCCAGCAGTGAACGCACCCCGACAGGGGGCGAGCAGTACTTC.

This clonotype was seen a few times. This chain connects TRBV29-1 to TRBJ2-7, with D perhaps given as TRBD1 or TRBD2 (5 bases each). The germline V gene has CDR1 SQVTM and CDR2 ANQGSEA. The CDR3 contains 12 residues. The V end was cut by 4 bases, the J end by 2 bases, with 9 bases between. The CDR3 region is CSVGGRTYEQYF. CDR3 in DNA: TGCAGCGTTGGGGGACGGACCTACGAGCAGTACTTC.

This clonotype was recorded a few times. The genes are TRBV15 and TRBJ2-6; the D gene is possibly TRBD1 (6 bases). In germline, CDR1 is LNHNV, CDR2 YYDKDF (reference sequence). This CDR3 spans 15 amino acids. V was trimmed by 3 bases and J by 1 base, leaving 7 bases between them. The CDR3 DNA follows: TGTGCCACCAGCAGCCAGGGGTCTGGGGCCAACGTCCTGACTTTC. Protein: CATSSQGSGANVLTF.

The J gene is TRBJ1-1, the V gene TRBV7-2; 9 bases fit TRBD1. The CDR3 extends over 15 amino acids. The germline CDR1 and CDR2 sequences are SGHTA and FQGNSA. Germline trimming cut 5 bases from V and 4 bases from J; bases unmatched to any gene: 8. The CDR3 nucleotides read TGTGCCAGCAGCCATTACGGACAGGGGACCACTGAAGCTTTCTTT. This codes for CASSHYGQGTTEAFF.